This passage covers 30 T cell receptor beta chains from one sample sequenced in a study of shared clonotypes between healthy human individuals. Measured with immunoSEQ multiplex PCR; TCRdb has only the in-frame clones, and not every one. The table records roughly 2 million clones, approximately 94% of them present only once. CD45RO negativity and positive selection for CCR7 defined naive CD8 cells, a population that excluded terminally differentiated effector memory CD45RA+ cells. Source material: naive CD8+ T cells sorted from blood. The receptors derive from a man aged 18 to 30 in good health.

This chain uses TRBV30 with TRBJ1-2; the match to TRBD1 covers 10 bases. CDR1 is GTSNPN and CDR2 is SVGIG in the germline V gene (reference sequence). V gave up 4 bases and J gave up 8 bases; unmatched junction bases: 4. This CDR3 is 12 amino acids long. CDR3 in DNA: TGTGCCTGGACTTGGACAGGGGGAGGCTACACCTTC. It encodes CAWTWTGGGYTF.

The chain employs TRBV6-1 and TRBJ2-1; D perhaps matches TRBD2 (5 bases). From germline, CDR1 is MNHNS and CDR2 SASEGT. Trimming took off 2 bases at V and 4 bases at J, with 9 bases between the two ends. The CDR3 spans 14 residues. CDR3 coding DNA: TGTGCCAGCAGTGAATGGGAGACGTACAATGAGCAGTTCTTC. It is translated as CASSEWETYNEQFF.

This chain connects TRBV2 to TRBJ2-3; D remains unclear. The CDR3 is made up of 15 amino acids. V lost 3 bases to trimming and J lost 0 bases, with 10 bases between them. From germline, CDR1 is SNHLY and CDR2 FYNNEI. The CDR3 coding sequence is TGTGCCAGCAGTGACAGAAGCTTTAGCACAGATACGCAGTATTTT. Translation gives CASSDRSFSTDTQYF. Combining the CDR3 with reference TRBV2 and TRBJ2-3 gives the whole variable domain EPEVTQTPSHQVTQMGQEVILRCVPISNHLYFYWYRQILGQKVEFLVSFYNNEISEKSEIFDDQFSVERPDGSNFTLKIRSTKLEDSAMYFCASSDRSFSTDTQYFGPGTRLTVL.

This chain joins TRBV7-9 and TRBJ2-1, with D possibly TRBD2 on 5 matching bases. V lost 5 bases and J lost 4, with 9 bases in between. The germline V gene has CDR1 SEHNR and CDR2 FQNEAQ (reference sequence). The CDR3 runs 13 residues. CDR3 DNA: TGTGCCAGCAGCACGGACTCTTACAATGAGCAGTTCTTC. It translates to CASSTDSYNEQFF.

The chain uses TRBV7-2 and TRBJ2-2; D unclear. Germline-derived CDR1 and CDR2 are SGHTA and FQGNSA. This CDR3 spans 14 amino acids. Deletions cut 3 bases from V and 6 bases from J, with 11 bases between. The DNA for the CDR3 is TGTGCCAGCAGCTTCTGGGTGAGCGCCGGGGAGCTGTTTTTT. This sequence encodes CASSFWVSAGELFF.

This clone has only one observation. The rearrangement uses TRBV7-9 and TRBJ1-2, with 8 bases identical to TRBD1. The CDR3 runs 17 residues. Germline V gene sequence: CDR1 SEHNR, CDR2 FQNEAQ (reference sequence). The trim removed 4 bases at V and 8 bases at J, leaving 18 bases unmatched. For the CDR3, the DNA is TGTGCCAGCAGCTCCCCGATCGGGGACAGGACCCAGGAGGGCTACACCTTC. Translating gives CASSSPIGDRTQEGYTF. Full variable domain (outside the CDR3, taken from reference TRBV7-9 and TRBJ1-2): DTGVSQNPRHKITKRGQNVTFRCDPISEHNRLYWYRQTLGQGPEFLTYFQNEAQLEKSRLLSDRFSAERPKGSFSTLEIQRTEQGDSAMYLCASSSPIGDRTQEGYTFGSGTRLTVV.

V usage is TRBV7-9 and J usage is TRBJ1-3; D unresolved. Trimming cost V 8 bases and J 0 bases, with 11 bases left between them. CDR1 and CDR2 (germline): SEHNR, FQNEAQ (reference sequence). There are 14 residues in the CDR3. CDR3 DNA sequence: TGTGCCAGCGTTCAGGCCAACTCTGGAAACACCATATATTTT. Amino acid sequence: CASVQANSGNTIYF.

The chain combines TRBV7-3 with TRBJ1-2, with D uncertain. The CDR3 runs to 15 residues. Germline values: CDR1 SGHTA, CDR2 FQGTGA. The ends were cut back, 2 bases at V and 2 bases at J, with 12 bases in the middle. In nucleotides, the CDR3 is TGTGCCAGCAGCTTATCGGCGGGTAGCAACTATGGCTACACCTTC. Translation: CASSLSAGSNYGYTF.

The V gene is TRBV6-1, the J gene TRBJ2-2; D gene ambiguous. Germline V gives CDR1 MNHNS, CDR2 SASEGT. V lost 2 bases and J 0 bases, leaving 10 bases between the germline ends. The CDR3 is made up of 16 amino acids. CDR3 residues: CASSEIETANTGELFF. CDR3 in DNA: TGTGCCAGCAGTGAAATCGAGACGGCGAACACCGGGGAGCTGTTTTTT.

This clone has just one count. The chain joins TRBV5-4 to TRBJ2-5, with D perhaps TRBD2 (6 bases). Germline CDR1 reads SGHNT; CDR2 reads YYREEE (reference sequence). Trimming stripped 3 bases from V and 5 bases from J, with 17 bases between. The CDR3 spans 15 residues. The CDR3 DNA sequence: TGTGCCAGCAGCTCCGAGGACCTGGGACTGGAGACCCAGTACTTC. Translation: CASSSEDLGLETQYF.

The chain employs TRBV7-9 and TRBJ2-7, with TRBD2 matching over 11 bases. CDR1 is SEHNR and CDR2 is FQNEAQ in the germline V gene (reference sequence). Trimming removed 1 base from V and 3 bases from J; junction bases left unmatched: 2. This CDR3 is built from 15 residues. CDR3 sequence reads: CASSLDLAGGYEQYF. The DNA of the CDR3 is TGTGCCAGCAGCTTAGATCTAGCGGGAGGCTACGAGCAGTACTTC. Together with reference TRBV7-9 and TRBJ2-7, the CDR3 gives the full variable domain: DTGVSQNPRHKITKRGQNVTFRCDPISEHNRLYWYRQTLGQGPEFLTYFQNEAQLEKSRLLSDRFSAERPKGSFSTLEIQRTEQGDSAMYLCASSLDLAGGYEQYFGPGTRLTVT.

The chain recombines TRBV5-4 with TRBJ1-4, with D perhaps matching TRBD1 (6 bases). The CDR3 consists of 14 residues. CDR1 is SGHNT and CDR2 is YYREEE in the germline V gene (reference sequence). The germline V and J ends were trimmed by 4 bases and 6 bases, with 13 bases remaining between them. The CDR3 sequence: CASSETGTDEKLFF. Here the CDR3 DNA reads TGTGCCAGCAGCGAAACAGGGACGGATGAAAAACTGTTTTTT.

This chain joins TRBV5-1 and TRBJ2-7; the D call may be TRBD1 or TRBD2 (6 bases each). CDR1 and CDR2 (germline): SGHRS, YFSETQ. The germline V and J ends were trimmed by 4 bases and 5 bases, with 22 bases remaining between them. CDR3 size: 16 residues. The CDR3 loop reads CASSGEVFSGVHEQYF. In nucleotides, the CDR3 is TGCGCCAGCAGCGGGGAGGTGTTCTCAGGGGTCCACGAGCAGTACTTC. Filled out from reference TRBV5-1 and TRBJ2-7, the complete variable domain reads KAGVTQTPRYLIKTRGQQVTLSCSPISGHRSVSWYQQTPGQGLQFLFEYFSETQRNKGNFPGRFSGRQFSNSRSEMNVSTLELGDSALYLCASSGEVFSGVHEQYFGPGTRLTVT.

As for this clone: In the same sample, other DNA sequences code for this CDR3. The V gene is TRBV19, the J gene TRBJ1-5, with TRBD1 as a possible D gene (6 bases). V shed 3 bases and J shed 0 bases, with 9 bases lying between them. The V gene's germline CDR1 is LNHDA and CDR2 SQIVND (reference sequence). The CDR3 sequence is 15 residues long. The CDR3 protein is CASSMDRDSNQPQHF. The CDR3 DNA is TGTGCCAGTAGTATGGACAGAGATAGCAATCAGCCCCAGCATTTT. Supplemented by reference TRBV19 and TRBJ1-5, the full variable domain reads DGGITQSPKYLFRKEGQNVTLSCEQNLNHDAMYWYRQDPGQGLRLIYYSQIVNDFQKGDIAEGYSVSREKKESFPLTVTSAQKNPTAFYLCASSMDRDSNQPQHFGDGTRLSIL.

The V gene is TRBV30, the J gene TRBJ1-1; D gene uncertain. Germline CDR1 and CDR2: GTSNPN and SVGIG (reference sequence). Trimming cost V 2 bases and J 1 base, with 5 bases left between them. The length of the CDR3 is 12 residues. The CDR3 DNA reads TGTGCCTGGAGTTACACGAACACTGAAGCTTTCTTT. Its translation is CAWSYTNTEAFF. The full variable domain, its missing parts supplied by reference TRBV30 and TRBJ1-1, is SQTIHQWPATLVQPVGSPLSLECTVEGTSNPNLYWYRQAAGRGLQLLFYSVGIGQISSEVPQNLSASRPQDRQFILSSKKLLLSDSGFYLCAWSYTNTEAFFGQGTRLTVV.

This clone was counted a single time. The chain uses TRBV7-9 and TRBJ2-5; a possible D gene is TRBD2 (6 bases). The CDR3 is 15 amino acids. V was pared by 1 base and J by 5 bases, with 14 bases between. Germline V gives CDR1 SEHNR, CDR2 FQNEAQ (reference sequence). The CDR3 DNA reads TGTGCCAGCAGCTTAGTAGGTCCTCGGGAGGAGACCCAGTACTTC. This gives the protein CASSLVGPREETQYF. The complete variable domain, with remaining parts taken from reference TRBV7-9 and TRBJ2-5, reads DTGVSQNPRHKITKRGQNVTFRCDPISEHNRLYWYRQTLGQGPEFLTYFQNEAQLEKSRLLSDRFSAERPKGSFSTLEIQRTEQGDSAMYLCASSLVGPREETQYFGPGTRLLVL.

The chain links TRBV11-2 to TRBJ2-2, with 7 bases aligning to TRBD2. The V gene end was trimmed by 1 base and the J gene end by 6 bases; junction bases not matched to a gene: 8. There are 16 residues in the CDR3. Germline values: CDR1 SGHAT, CDR2 FQNNGV. CDR3 DNA sequence: TGTGCCAGCAGCTTAGCCCCGGGAGGATGGGCCGGGGAGCTGTTTTTT. Translation: CASSLAPGGWAGELFF.

In regard to this clone: One end of the junction varies from germline; a read error may be responsible. V and J are TRBV6-6 and TRBJ2-1; possibly TRBD2 for D (5 bases). Germline CDR1 reads MNHNY; CDR2 reads SVGAGI (reference sequence). CDR3 size: 12 residues. CDR3 amino acids: CASSDSAGEQFF. In DNA form, the CDR3 reads TGTGCCAGCAGTGACTCGGCGGGCGAGCAGTTCTTC.

To note about this clone: Other DNA variants within this sample encode the same CDR3. Here the CDR3 reads CASSPGGGWQETQYF. In DNA form, the CDR3 reads TGTGCCAGCAGCCCTGGGGGAGGGTGGCAAGAGACCCAGTACTTC. The V and J genes are TRBV6-5 and TRBJ2-5; TRBD2 agrees at 7 bases. V lost 6 bases to trimming and J lost 2 bases; unmatched junction nucleotides: 9. The germline V gene has CDR1 MNHEY and CDR2 SVGAGI. CDR3 length: 15 residues.

The gene calls are TRBV18 and TRBJ2-1; TRBD2 matches 9 bases. Germline V CDR1 and CDR2: KGHSH, LQKENI. This CDR3 spans 14 amino acids. Trimming at V came to 5 bases and at J to 3 bases, leaving 2 bases not matched to a gene. The CDR3 loop is CASSAGGGYNEQFF. DNA of the CDR3: TGTGCCAGCTCAGCGGGAGGGGGCTACAATGAGCAGTTCTTC. The whole variable domain, remainder taken from reference TRBV18 and TRBJ2-1, is NAGVMQNPRHLVRRRGQEARLRCSPMKGHSHVYWYRQLPEEGLKFMVYLQKENIIDESGMPKERFSAEFPKEGPSILRIQQVVRGDSAAYFCASSAGGGYNEQFFGPGTRLTVL.

With regard to this clone: The junction differs from germline at one of its ends, possibly a read error. V gene TRBV6-1 combines with J gene TRBJ1-6; the match to TRBD1 covers 7 bases. Germline CDR1 MNHNS, CDR2 SASEGT. CDR3 length: 17 amino acids. For the CDR3, the DNA is TGTGCCAGCAGAGAAGCACAGGGGCTCTCCTATAATTCACCCCTCCACTTT. Translating gives CASREAQGLSYNSPLHF.

The gene calls are TRBV5-4 and TRBJ2-7; the D is unclear. Trimming cost V 1 base and J 4 bases, with 12 bases left between them. The CDR3 loop spans 14 amino acids. Looked up from germline, CDR1 is SGHNT and CDR2 is YYREEE (reference sequence). The CDR3 DNA follows: TGTGCCAGCAGCTTGTCAGTGGGTATTTACGAGCAGTACTTC. Translated, it gives CASSLSVGIYEQYF.

This chain uses TRBV7-9 with TRBJ2-1; 9 nucleotides agree with TRBD2. The germline V gene has CDR1 SEHNR and CDR2 FQNEAQ (reference sequence). The CDR3 has 16 amino acids. Germline trimming cut 2 bases from V and 6 bases from J; bases unmatched to any gene: 8. The CDR3 is CASSLSVREGGNEQFF. The CDR3 coding sequence is TGTGCCAGCAGCTTATCCGTGCGGGAGGGGGGCAATGAGCAGTTCTTC.

CDR3 DNA sequence: TGTGCCAGCAGTACCCCCGGGACTAGCGGGAGGCATACGCAGTATTTT. Residues: CASSTPGTSGRHTQYF. The chain employs TRBV27 and TRBJ2-3; 15 bases match TRBD2. In germline, CDR1 is MNHEY, CDR2 SMNVEV (reference sequence). The V gene end was trimmed by 5 bases and the J gene end by 7 bases; junction bases not matched to a gene: 7. The length of the CDR3 is 16 residues.

This chain links TRBV10-3 with TRBJ1-1, with D uncertain. V was pared by 6 bases and J by 0 bases, with 8 bases between. Germline assignment: CDR1 ENHRY and CDR2 SYGVKD. The CDR3 is 13 amino acids. The CDR3 region has the DNA TGTGCCATCAGCGGACCCATGAACACTGAAGCTTTCTTT. Its protein product is CAISGPMNTEAFF.

The chain links TRBV11-2 to TRBJ2-2; 7 bases map to TRBD1. The V gene end was trimmed by 3 bases and the J gene end by 3 bases; junction bases not matched to a gene: 13. The CDR3 extends over 18 amino acids. From germline, CDR1 is SGHAT and CDR2 FQNNGV. The CDR3 loop reads CASSFPSLTGPDTGELFF. In DNA, the CDR3 is TGTGCCAGCAGCTTTCCTTCGTTGACAGGGCCCGACACCGGGGAGCTGTTTTTT.

About this clone itself: Distinct nucleotide sequences in the sample also encode this CDR3. The chain carries TRBV19 and TRBJ1-5, with D possibly matching TRBD1 (5 bases). CDR3 length: 13 residues. Trimming cost V 3 bases and J 4 bases, with 7 bases left between them. Germline V gene sequence: CDR1 LNHDA, CDR2 SQIVND (reference sequence). The CDR3 here is CASSIGGNQPQHF. CDR3 in DNA: TGTGCCAGTAGTATCGGGGGGAATCAGCCCCAGCATTTT.

The chain links TRBV6-5 to TRBJ2-5, with D perhaps TRBD1 (6 bases). The CDR3 totals 15 residues. With 4 bases removed from V and 4 bases from J, the gap between germline ends came to 16 bases. Looked up from germline, CDR1 is MNHEY and CDR2 is SVGAGI. The CDR3 loop reads CASSSGDRAAETQYF. Here the CDR3 DNA reads TGTGCCAGCAGTTCAGGGGACCGGGCCGCAGAGACCCAGTACTTC.

The gene calls are TRBV28 and TRBJ2-7, with 12 bases matching TRBD1. This CDR3 region has 23 residues. Germline assignment: CDR1 MDHEN and CDR2 SYDVKM. Trimming removed 5 bases from V and 3 bases from J; junction bases left unmatched: 29. DNA for the CDR3: TGTGCCAGCAGTACCCCCAACCTAGTCCAGTCCCGGGACAGGGGGCGCGAATTCTACGAGCAGTACTTC. Encoded protein: CASSTPNLVQSRDRGREFYEQYF.

This chain connects TRBV9 to TRBJ2-7; 13 positions match TRBD2. CDR1 is SGDLS and CDR2 is YYNGEE in the germline V gene. This CDR3 is 15 amino acids long. V lost 0 bases to trimming and J lost 5 bases; unmatched junction nucleotides: 2. CDR3 in amino acids: CASSVEGLAGDEQYF. For the CDR3, the DNA is TGTGCCAGCAGCGTAGAAGGACTAGCGGGAGACGAGCAGTACTTC.